The rows below give T cell receptor beta chains drawn from one sample of a study of cytomegalovirus exposure and HLA in healthy donors. Clones were sequenced by immunoSEQ multiplex PCR, and TCRdb holds only the in-frame ones, with some missing. This table has 100,000 to 150,000 clones, approximately 78% appearing once. Sample: PBMCs. These receptors came from a woman between 35 and 50 years old in good health and CMV-seronegative. The CDR3 runs from the conserved cysteine through the conserved F or W. Each record gives: clone size, J gene, D gene, V gene, CDR3 protein, CDR3 DNA. D genes are given only for firm matches. Size tells how often a clone was seen (once, few, many) or the class of an expanded clone, and some rows leave it out.

>-|TRBJ2-5|-|TRBV28
CASSQAGVEETQYF
TGTGCCAGCAGCCAGGCAGGGGTAGAGGAGACCCAGTACTTC
>-|TRBJ1-5|-|TRBV18
CASSPTRQPQHF
TGTGCCAGCTCACCAACTCGGCAGCCCCAGCATTTT
>-|TRBJ2-5|TRBD2|TRBV19
CASSILGGSNFGETQYF
TGTGCCAGTAGTATTCTGGGCGGGAGTAATTTCGGAGAGACCCAGTACTTC
>-|TRBJ2-2|TRBD2|TRBV7-2
CASSGFSGSGGELFF
TGTGCCAGCAGCGGATTTAGCGGGTCAGGGGGGGAGCTGTTTTTT
>-|TRBJ1-4|-|TRBV19
CASSELPAAANEKLFF
TGTGCCAGTAGCGAACTACCGGCGGCGGCTAATGAAAAACTGTTTTTT
>-|TRBJ2-7|TRBD2|TRBV5-1
CASSLAVSGTSSYEQYF
TGCGCCAGCAGCTTGGCAGTCTCCGGGACTAGCAGCTACGAGCAGTACTTC
>few|TRBJ1-3|-|TRBV6-1
CASKQALSGNTIYF
TGTGCCAGCAAACAGGCGCTCTCTGGAAACACCATATATTTT
>medium-sized|TRBJ1-4|TRBD1|TRBV6-5
CASSYSWTGSNEKLFF
TGTGCCAGCAGTTACAGCTGGACAGGTAGTAATGAAAAGCTGTTTTTT
>-|TRBJ2-5|-|TRBV28
CASSLGLPGEQYF
TGTGCCAGCAGTTTAGGCCTACCCGGGGAGCAGTACTTC
>-|TRBJ2-5|-|TRBV7-2
CASSPWRETQYF
TGTGCCAGCAGCCCCTGGAGGGAGACCCAGTACTTC
>-|TRBJ2-1|-|TRBV7-3
CASGSYNEQFF
TGTGCCAGTGGCAGCTACAATGAGCAGTTCTTC
>-|TRBJ2-1|TRBD2|TRBV7-9
CSSSSQGGRGSNEQFF
TGTTCCAGCAGCTCTCAGGGCGGGAGAGGGAGCAATGAGCAGTTCTTC
>-|TRBJ2-7|-|TRBV11-2
CASSPQGEQYF
TGTGCCAGCAGCCCCCAGGGCGAGCAGTACTTC
>-|TRBJ1-1|-|TRBV28
CASRYRGGRTEAFF
TGTGCCAGCAGGTACCGGGGGGGGCGGACTGAAGCTTTCTTT
>once|TRBJ1-2|-|TRBV7-9
CSSSPVGYGYTF
TGTTCCAGCAGCCCAGTTGGCTATGGCTACACCTTC
>few|TRBJ1-4|TRBD1|TRBV6-4
CASSAQGQPNEKLFF
TGTGCCAGCAGTGCCCAGGGACAGCCGAATGAAAAACTGTTTTTT
>-|TRBJ1-2|TRBD1|TRBV19
CASNLYRGDYGYTF
TGTGCCAGTAACCTCTACAGGGGAGACTATGGCTACACCTTC
>-|TRBJ1-2|-|TRBV4-3
CASSQESRANYGYTF
TGCGCCAGCAGCCAAGAGTCCAGGGCTAACTATGGCTACACCTTC
>-|TRBJ1-4|-|TRBV7-2
CASSLAGGYATNEKLFF
TGTGCCAGCAGCTTAGCCGGCGGATATGCAACTAATGAAAAACTGTTTTTT
>few|TRBJ2-2|TRBD1|TRBV11-2
CASSFRTGPISRNTGELFF
TGTGCCAGCAGCTTTAGGACAGGGCCTATTTCGAGGAACACCGGGGAGCTGTTTTTT
>-|TRBJ1-1|-|TRBV7-9
CASSAGLLGRAFF
TGTGCCAGCAGCGCGGGCCTACTGGGTAGAGCTTTCTTT
>-|TRBJ2-7|-|TRBV6-1
CASSRQGFHEQYF
TGTGCCAGCAGTCGTCAGGGGTTCCACGAGCAGTACTTC
>-|TRBJ1-5|TRBD1|TRBV2
CASRTTGGVQPQHF
TGTGCCAGCAGGACCACAGGGGGTGTTCAGCCCCAGCATTTT
>-|TRBJ2-7|-|TRBV15
CATSVGGTYEQYF
TGTGCCACCAGCGTAGGGGGTACCTACGAGCAGTACTTC
>-|TRBJ1-2|TRBD1|TRBV11-2
CASSSTGGNYGYTF
TGTGCCAGCAGTTCCACAGGGGGCAACTATGGCTACACCTTC
>-|TRBJ1-1|-|TRBV6-6
CASSYQGLNTEAFF
TGTGCCAGCAGTTACCAGGGTTTGAACACTGAAGCTTTCTTT
>-|TRBJ1-1|-|TRBV7-9
CASSPPTANTEAFF
TGTGCCAGCAGCCCCCCGACAGCGAACACTGAAGCTTTCTTT
>once|TRBJ2-4|TRBD1|TRBV28
CASSSAGTGKNIQYF
TGTGCCAGCAGTTCCGCCGGGACAGGGAAAAACATTCAGTACTTC
>-|TRBJ1-4|-|TRBV4-3
CASSQVGAEKLFF
TGCGCCAGCAGCCAAGTTGGGGCTGAAAAACTGTTTTTT
>-|TRBJ1-3|TRBD1|TRBV9
CASSVGTGQGNTIYF
TGTGCCAGCAGCGTGGGGACAGGGCAGGGAAACACCATATATTTT
>few|TRBJ1-3|-|TRBV28
CASSSSFSGNTIYF
TGTGCCAGCAGTTCGAGTTTTTCTGGAAACACCATATATTTT
>-|TRBJ2-5|-|TRBV7-9
CASSSPGDGVETQYF
TGTGCCAGCAGCTCGCCAGGGGACGGGGTGGAGACCCAGTACTTC
>-|TRBJ1-2|TRBD1|TRBV9
CASSVEGRGSYGYTF
TGTGCCAGCAGCGTAGAGGGCAGGGGGAGCTATGGCTACACCTTC
>-|TRBJ2-7|-|TRBV6-5
CASSPYRGTYEQYF
TGTGCCAGCAGTCCGTACCGGGGTACCTACGAGCAGTACTTC
>-|TRBJ1-3|-|TRBV7-2
CASSLESKGGDTIYF
TGTGCCAGCAGCTTGGAATCGAAGGGAGGAGACACCATATATTTT
>-|TRBJ1-1|-|TRBV4-1
CASSQDTGYTEAFF
TGCGCCAGCAGCCAAGATACGGGTTACACTGAAGCTTTCTTT
>-|TRBJ2-7|-|TRBV7-2
CASSFLREQYF
TGTGCCAGCAGCTTTTTGCGCGAGCAGTACTTC
>-|TRBJ2-7|TRBD1|TRBV9
CASNLQGSGNEQYF
TGTGCCAGCAACTTACAGGGGTCGGGGAACGAGCAGTACTTC
>few|TRBJ2-7|TRBD2|TRBV4-1
CASSPREGGGPYEQYF
TGCGCCAGCAGCCCCCGGGAGGGCGGAGGACCCTACGAGCAGTACTTC
>once|TRBJ2-7|TRBD2|TRBV7-8
CASSSLTGGGYEQYF
TGTGCCAGCAGCTCCTTAACGGGAGGGGGCTACGAGCAGTACTTC
>-|TRBJ2-4|-|TRBV21-1
CASSKGDRDDKNIQYF
TGTGCCAGCAGCAAGGGGGACAGGGATGACAAAAACATTCAGTACTTC
>-|TRBJ2-2|-|TRBV7-9
CASSLESGNTGELFF
TGTGCCAGCAGCTTAGAGAGTGGTAATACCGGGGAGCTGTTTTTT
>-|TRBJ2-7|TRBD1|TRBV18
CASSPGTGGYEQYF
TGTGCCAGCTCACCGGGGACAGGGGGGTACGAGCAGTACTTC
>-|TRBJ2-5|TRBD2|TRBV7-8
CASSLRRGRPQETQYF
TGTGCCAGCAGCTTAAGGCGCGGGAGGCCCCAAGAGACCCAGTACTTC
>-|TRBJ1-1|TRBD1|TRBV18
CASSLVTAGTVQGGTEAFF
TGTGCCAGCTCACTGGTTACCGCCGGGACAGTGCAAGGGGGCACTGAAGCTTTCTTT
>-|TRBJ1-4|-|TRBV5-3
CARSLEGCNEKLFF
TGTGCCAGAAGCTTGGAGGGGTGTAATGAAAAACTGTTTTTT
>-|TRBJ2-3|-|TRBV28
CASSRGWTDTQYF
TGTGCCAGCAGCAGGGGTTGGACAGATACGCAGTATTTT
>-|TRBJ2-3|TRBD2|TRBV5-5
CASSRLGLAGGIRSTDTQYF
TGTGCCAGCAGCAGACTGGGACTAGCGGGAGGGATACGTAGCACAGATACGCAGTATTTT
>few|TRBJ2-2|-|TRBV5-1
CASSRNTGELFF
TGCGCCAGCAGCCGGAACACCGGGGAGCTGTTTTTT
>-|TRBJ1-1|TRBD1|TRBV19
CASSKGQDNTEAFF
TGTGCCAGTAGTAAGGGACAGGATAACACTGAAGCTTTCTTT
>-|TRBJ1-6|-|TRBV7-7
CASSLGANSPLHF
TGTGCTAGCAGCTTAGGGGCAAATTCACCCCTCCACTTT
>-|TRBJ1-4|TRBD1|TRBV7-7
CASSPRQGTNEKLFF
TGTGCTAGCAGCCCTCGACAGGGGACTAATGAAAAACTGTTTTTT
>-|TRBJ2-3|-|TRBV4-3
CASSRGSANTQYF
TGCGCCAGCAGCCGAGGCAGTGCAAATACGCAGTATTTT
>-|TRBJ1-2|-|TRBV28
CASSAGGRGGYTF
TGTGCCAGCAGCGCCGGAGGGAGAGGTGGCTACACCTTC
>-|TRBJ2-7|-|TRBV7-9
CASSFTGTPGLRQYF
TGTGCCAGCAGCTTTACGGGTACACCGGGGTTGAGGCAGTACTTC
>-|TRBJ2-7|-|TRBV18
CASRASPNYEQYF
TGTGCCAGCCGCGCCTCGCCTAACTACGAGCAGTACTTC
>-|TRBJ2-7|-|TRBV6-5
CASSHLDGAYEQYF
TGTGCCAGCAGCCACCTCGACGGAGCCTACGAGCAGTACTTC
>-|TRBJ1-4|TRBD1|TRBV15
CATSRDRGATNEKLFF
TGTGCCACCAGCCGGGACAGGGGTGCAACTAATGAAAAACTGTTTTTT
>-|TRBJ1-5|TRBD1|TRBV2
CASSNPGQGARSNQPQHF
TGTGCCAGCTCGAATCCGGGACAGGGGGCCCGTAGCAATCAGCCCCAGCATTTT